Described below is a single T cell receptor (beta chain) sequence and its context. Antigen specificity is unknown. TCRdb called the 5' RACE reads again in MiXCR, with one record for every CDR3 protein. Among roughly 1,500,000 distinct CDR3 sequences, under 35% were seen once, and the ten largest hold under 0.35%. The CDR3 sequence is 15 residues long. Trimming removed 2 bases from V and 4 bases from J, with 13 bases in between. This sample is part of a study of identical twins. Study-level findings and limits: Cord blood's abundant beta clonotypes had fewer insertions, unlike memory repertoires. Zero-insertion analyses were open to partial confounding by invariant MAIT and iNKT cells.

The sequenced sample was cord blood. The chain joins TRBV12-3 or TRBV12-4 to TRBJ2-3, with D unresolved. This receptor was obtained from a newborn girl in good health. CDR3 residues: CASSLTGGVADTQYF. In DNA form, the CDR3 reads TGTGCCAGCAGTTTAACCGGCGGAGTGGCAGATACGCAGTATTTT.